This T cell receptor (beta chain) derives from a study of T cell repertoires in cytomegalovirus infection. A note on this clonotype: The antigen is undetermined.

This CDR3 spans 15 amino acids. V shed 6 bases and J 8 bases; nucleotides not matched to a gene: 10. Germline loops: CDR1 SGHAT, CDR2 FQDESV (reference sequence). Study results and caveats: Ex vivo, HLA-C-restricted CMV-specific TCR beta clonotypes prevailed over the rest of the response.

TCRdb used MiXCR to reprocess the reads, holding one entry per CDR3 protein. The repertoire consists of 200,000 or so distinct CDR3 sequences, with approximately 30% occurring once and the leading ten covering around 29%. The sequenced sample consisted of PBMCs. The TCR was taken from a human donor in good health (CMV status not recorded). Some clones in this sample may be carry-over from other donors' samples. This sequence joins TRBV11-1 and TRBJ2-1, with 10 nucleotides matching TRBD2. The CDR3 region is CASSRTSGGRHEQFF. The CDR3 region has the DNA TGTGCCAGCAGTCGGACTAGCGGCGGTCGACATGAGCAGTTCTTC.